A single sample is the source of the 19 T cell receptor beta chains below, sequenced in a study of T cells in women clearing cervical HPV infection. Generated by immunoSEQ multiplex PCR, the TCRdb table keeps only in-frame clones and is missing some. The sample table sets out about 39,000 clones. Sample: blood buffy coat. These receptors originate from a woman between 18 and 70 years old with a cervical HPV16 infection that either progressed to CIN3+ or cleared (not recorded which).

With regard to this clone: The read comes to an end 3 residues before the CDR3 does, leaving the germline J gene to fill in the end. J is TRBJ2-4 and V is TRBV11-1; 11 bases agree with TRBD2. The CDR3 runs 15 residues. Germline V lookup: CDR1 SGHAT, CDR2 FQDESV (reference sequence). J gave up 7 bases and V 0 bases, and 2 bases lay outside the gene matches. Here the CDR3 reads CASSLASGGANIQYF. The covered CDR3 bases are TGTGCCAGCAGCTTAGCTAGCGGGGGGGCGAACATT.

As for this clone: The sequenced fragment ends 3 residues before the CDR3 boundary, so the rest is inferred from the germline J gene. J is TRBJ1-1 and V is TRBV2; tentative D call: TRBD1 (6 bases). Germline CDR1 reads SNHLY; CDR2 reads FYNNEI. There are 16 residues in the CDR3. The CDR3 sequence is CASSPWGQSGVSEAFF. The sequenced CDR3 bases are TGTGCCAGCAGCCCCTGGGGGCAGAGTGGGGTTTCAGAA.

Turning to this clone: The read terminates 3 residues before the CDR3 end, so the remaining end is supplied by the germline J gene. The chain links TRBV30 to TRBJ2-7, with 10 bases lining up with TRBD1. The trim removed 0 bases at V and 5 bases at J, leaving 13 bases unmatched. There are 17 residues in the CDR3. CDR1 is GTSNPN, CDR2 SVGIG, per germline (reference sequence). The part of the CDR3 DNA that was read is TGTGCCTGGAGTGTACTAACCATGGGGACAGGGGCACACGAG. Its protein is CAWSVLTMGTGAHE. The full-length CDR3 reads as CAWSVLTMGTGAHEQYF.

About this clone: The read halts 3 residues ahead of the CDR3 end, with the missing end drawn from the germline J gene. The genes are TRBV20-1 and TRBJ2-3; D possibly corresponds to TRBD2 (6 bases). The CDR3 extends over 15 amino acids. Trimming left V 0 bases short and J 8 bases short, with 18 bases between. CDR1 is DFQATT and CDR2 is SNEGSKA in the germline V gene (reference sequence). CDR3 sequence: CSARDPQRVVGTQYF. The sequenced part of the CDR3 DNA is TGCAGTGCTAGAGATCCCCAGCGGGTCGTAGGTACG.

Comments on this clone: The read ends 3 residues shy of where the CDR3 ends; the end is completed using the germline J gene. This sequence joins TRBV10-2 and TRBJ2-6; TRBD2 aligns across 9 bases. The germline CDR1 and CDR2 sequences are WSHSY and SAAADI. With 0 bases clipped from V and 1 base from J, the junction kept 10 bases outside the gene matches. CDR3 length: 20 amino acids. Partial CDR3 DNA: TGCGCCAGCAGTGAGTCTACCAGCGGGGGGACGGTTTCTGGGGCCAACGTC. This gives the protein CASSESTSGGTVSGANV. The whole CDR3 sequence reads CASSESTSGGTVSGANVLTF.

Turning to this clone: The sequenced fragment ends 3 residues before the CDR3 boundary, so the rest is inferred from the germline J gene. The chain has TRBV5-4 and TRBJ2-7; 10 positions match TRBD2. Germline V lookup: CDR1 SGHNT, CDR2 YYREEE (reference sequence). The CDR3 extends over 14 amino acids. V shed 7 bases and J 0 bases; nucleotides not matched to a gene: 4. Incomplete CDR3 DNA: TGTGCCAGCGGGACTAGCGAGAACTCCTACGAG. This encodes CASGTSENSYE. The whole CDR3 sequence is CASGTSENSYEQYF.

The CDR3: CASGGTLGQKETQYF. The CDR3 DNA, read in part, is TGTGCCAGCGGCGGGACGCTTGGACAGAAAGAGACC. The chain combines TRBV2 with TRBJ2-5, with D perhaps matching TRBD1 or TRBD2 (6 bases each). The missing CDR3 end, 3 residues past where the read stops, is filled in from the germline J gene. From germline, CDR1 is SNHLY and CDR2 FYNNEI. The V and J ends lost 8 bases and 3 bases respectively, with 19 bases between them. This CDR3 comprises 15 residues.

With regard to this clone: The CDR3 is cut off 3 residues early in the read; its end comes from the germline J gene. The chain employs TRBV19 and TRBJ2-3; TRBD1 aligns across 8 bases. Germline V CDR1 and CDR2: LNHDA, SQIVND (reference sequence). The CDR3 has 15 residues. Losses at the gene ends were 3 bases for V and 0 bases for J; bases not matched to a gene: 2. Partial CDR3 DNA: TGTGCCAGTAGTATTGACAGGGGAAGCACAGATACG. It is translated as CASSIDRGSTDT. The entire CDR3 sequence reads CASSIDRGSTDTQYF.

Details on this clone: From the germline J gene comes the end of the CDR3, since the read stops 3 residues before it. This chain uses TRBV6-1 with TRBJ2-3; D not certain. The CDR3 covers 12 residues. CDR1 is MNHNS and CDR2 is SASEGT in the germline V gene. V was pared by 3 bases and J by 5 bases, with 6 bases between. The CDR3 here is CASSENKDTQYF. The CDR3 bases that were read are TGTGCCAGCAGTGAGAACAAAGATACG.

Regarding this clone: The missing CDR3 end, 3 residues past where the read stops, is filled in from the germline J gene. The rearrangement uses TRBV5-1 and TRBJ2-2, with 7 bases fitting TRBD2. The V gene end was trimmed by 0 bases and the J gene end by 0 bases; junction bases not matched to a gene: 2. Germline-derived CDR1 and CDR2 are SGHRS and YFSETQ. The CDR3 spans 16 residues. CDR3 sequence: CASSLEAGANTGELFF. The DNA read from the CDR3 is TGCGCCAGCAGCTTGGAGGCGGGGGCGAACACCGGGGAG. Full variable domain (rest looked up from reference TRBV5-1 and TRBJ2-2): KAGVTQTPRYLIKTRGQQVTLSCSPISGHRSVSWYQQTPGQGLQFLFEYFSETQRNKGNFPGRFSGRQFSNSRSEMNVSTLELGDSALYLCASSLEAGANTGELFFGEGSRLTVL.

Worth noting for this clone: Coverage ceases 3 residues before the CDR3 finishes, and the germline J gene fills in the end. The chain recombines TRBV7-9 with TRBJ2-6; the D is unclear. The CDR3 spans 13 residues. Germline CDR1 reads SEHNR; CDR2 reads FQNEAQ (reference sequence). Trimming cost V 5 bases and J 4 bases, with 6 bases left between them. The CDR3 sequence: CASSAAGANVLTF. The CDR3 bases that were read are TGTGCCAGCAGCGCGGCGGGGGCCAACGTC.

As to this clone: The read is 3 residues too short to cover the CDR3 end, so that end is filled in from the germline J gene. V gene TRBV5-1 combines with J gene TRBJ2-2; 12 bases match TRBD2. This CDR3 region has 15 residues. CDR1 is SGHRS, CDR2 YFSETQ, per germline. The J segment lost 7 bases and the V segment lost 0 bases, leaving 1 base of the junction unmatched. CDR3 region: CASSLGTSGVGELFF. The part of the CDR3 DNA that was read is TGCGCCAGCAGCTTGGGGACTAGCGGGGTCGGGGAG.

To note about this clone: The CDR3 is cut off 3 residues early in the read; its end comes from the germline J gene. This chain uses TRBV5-1 with TRBJ1-2, with 7 bases identical to TRBD1. After removal of 2 bases from V and 6 bases from J, the junction contained 13 bases not matched to a gene. The CDR3 runs 16 residues. Germline assignment: CDR1 SGHRS and CDR2 YFSETQ. The sequenced part of the CDR3 DNA is TGCGCCAGCAGCTTAACGATCGGGACAGTCTATGATGGC. Amino acid sequence: CASSLTIGTVYDG. The whole CDR3 region reads CASSLTIGTVYDGYTF.

Comments on this clone: The read ends 3 residues before the CDR3 terminus; that terminus is restored from the germline J gene. The J gene is TRBJ2-3, the V gene TRBV19, with 10 bases lining up with TRBD2. The germline V gene has CDR1 LNHDA and CDR2 SQIVND (reference sequence). The CDR3 has 15 amino acids. V dropped 4 bases and J dropped 1; count of bases not matched to a gene: 2. The sequenced part of the CDR3 DNA is TGTGCCAGTAGTAGCGGGACTAGCGGCACAGATACG. Amino acids: CASSSGTSGTDT. The whole CDR3 is CASSSGTSGTDTQYF.

With regard to this clone: Read coverage stops 3 residues before the CDR3 terminus; the germline J gene supplies the remainder. The genes are TRBV5-4 and TRBJ1-6, with TRBD1 identical over 10 bases. The germline gives CDR1 SGHNT, CDR2 YYREEE (reference sequence). This CDR3 comprises 14 residues. After removal of 3 bases from V and 6 bases from J, the junction contained 0 bases not matched to a gene. The CDR3 loop reads CASSWDRGNSPLHF. CDR3 DNA, as far as it was read: TGTGCCAGCAGCTGGGACAGGGGTAATTCACCC.

Remarks on this clone: The CDR3 end falls 3 residues outside the read, so it is completed with the germline J gene. The chain recombines TRBV30 with TRBJ2-3, with TRBD1 as a possible D gene (5 bases). CDR1 and CDR2 from the germline V gene are GTSNPN and SVGIG (reference sequence). Trimming removed 4 bases at V and 6 bases at J, with 11 bases between. The CDR3 has 12 amino acids. CDR3 DNA (partial): TGTGCCTGGACCCCTCCAGGGGATACG. Amino acids: CAWTPPGDT. The whole CDR3 protein is CAWTPPGDTQYF.

To note about this clone: The sequenced fragment ends 3 residues before the CDR3 boundary, so the rest is inferred from the germline J gene. The V and J genes are TRBV5-1 and TRBJ1-1; D is ambiguous. This CDR3 has 14 amino acids. Germline CDR1 reads SGHRS; CDR2 reads YFSETQ. Trimming removed 1 base at V and 6 bases at J, with 13 bases between. Incomplete CDR3 DNA: TGCGCCAGCAGCTTGCGTGGCCTGGGCGCTGAA. It is translated as CASSLRGLGAE. The full CDR3 is CASSLRGLGAEAFF.

About this clone itself: The read ends 3 residues early relative to the CDR3; the germline J gene fills the gap. The chain uses TRBV29-1 and TRBJ1-1; D uncertain. The CDR3 extends over 13 amino acids. V was pared by 0 bases and J by 1 base, with 6 bases between. Per the germline V gene, CDR1 is SQVTM and CDR2 is ANQGSEA. CDR3 bases read: TGCAGCGTTGAAGATCCAGGGAACACTGAA. Residues: CSVEDPGNTE. The whole CDR3 reads CSVEDPGNTEAFF.

Remarks on this clone: The sequenced fragment ends 3 residues before the CDR3 boundary, so the rest is inferred from the germline J gene. This sequence joins TRBV7-6 and TRBJ1-1, with TRBD1 matching over 8 bases. This CDR3 has 15 amino acids. Germline V lookup: CDR1 SGHVS, CDR2 FNYEAQ. Germline trimming cut 0 bases from V and 5 bases from J; bases unmatched to any gene: 5. CDR3 sequence reads: CASSLAQGAKTEAFF. The DNA read from the CDR3 is TGTGCCAGCAGCTTAGCGCAGGGGGCGAAGACTGAA.